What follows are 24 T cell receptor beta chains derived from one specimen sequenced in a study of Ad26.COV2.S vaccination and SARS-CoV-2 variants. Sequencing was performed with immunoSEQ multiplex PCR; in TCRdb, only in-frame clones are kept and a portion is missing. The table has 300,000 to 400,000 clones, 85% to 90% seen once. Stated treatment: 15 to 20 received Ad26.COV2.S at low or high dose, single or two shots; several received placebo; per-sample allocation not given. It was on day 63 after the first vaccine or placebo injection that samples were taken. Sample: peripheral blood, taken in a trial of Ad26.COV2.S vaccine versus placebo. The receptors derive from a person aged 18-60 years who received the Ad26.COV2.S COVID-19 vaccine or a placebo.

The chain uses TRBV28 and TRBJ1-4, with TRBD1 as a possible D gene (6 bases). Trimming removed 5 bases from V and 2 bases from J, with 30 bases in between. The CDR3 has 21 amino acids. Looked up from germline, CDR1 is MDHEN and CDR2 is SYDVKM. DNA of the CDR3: TGTGCCAGCAGTCAGTTGACAACAGGGTATCATCCGCTTGGCACTAATGAAAAACTGTTTTTT. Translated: CASSQLTTGYHPLGTNEKLFF. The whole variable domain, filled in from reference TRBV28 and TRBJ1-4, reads DVKVTQSSRYLVKRTGEKVFLECVQDMDHENMFWYRQDPGLGLRLIYFSYDVKMKEKGDIPEGYSVSREKKERFSLILESASTNQTSMYLCASSQLTTGYHPLGTNEKLFFGSGTQLSVL.

The CDR3 sequence is CASSLFRINEKLFF. CDR3 nucleotides: TGTGCCAGCAGCTTGTTCAGAATCAATGAAAAACTGTTTTTT. The genes are TRBV5-8 and TRBJ1-4; no firm D call. This CDR3 has 14 residues. Germline V gene data show CDR1 as SGHTS and CDR2 as YDEGEE. The V and J ends lost 1 base and 5 bases respectively, with 9 bases between them.

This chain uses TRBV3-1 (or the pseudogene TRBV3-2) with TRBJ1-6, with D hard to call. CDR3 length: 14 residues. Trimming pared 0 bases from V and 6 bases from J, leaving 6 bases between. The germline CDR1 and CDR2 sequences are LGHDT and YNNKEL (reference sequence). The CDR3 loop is CASSQDQANSPLHF. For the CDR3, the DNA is TGTGCCAGCAGCCAAGATCAAGCTAATTCACCCCTCCACTTT.

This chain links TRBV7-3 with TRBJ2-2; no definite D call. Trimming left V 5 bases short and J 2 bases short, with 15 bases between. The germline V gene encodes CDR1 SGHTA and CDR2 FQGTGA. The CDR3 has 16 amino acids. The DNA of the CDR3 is TGTGCCAGCAGCCCCGAAGGCGCACTAAACACCGGGGAGCTGTTTTTT. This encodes CASSPEGALNTGELFF. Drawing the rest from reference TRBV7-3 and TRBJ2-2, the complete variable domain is GAGVSQTPSNKVTEKGKYVELRCDPISGHTALYWYRQSLGQGPEFLIYFQGTGAADDSGLPNDRFFAVRPEGSVSTLKIQRTERGDSAVYLCASSPEGALNTGELFFGEGSRLTVL.

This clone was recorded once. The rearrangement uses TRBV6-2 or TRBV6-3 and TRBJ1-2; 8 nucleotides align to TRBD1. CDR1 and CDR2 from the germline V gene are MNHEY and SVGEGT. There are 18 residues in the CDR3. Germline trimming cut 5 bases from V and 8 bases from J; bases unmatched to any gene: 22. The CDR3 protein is CASSPQRTTGEGLSGYTF. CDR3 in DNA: TGTGCCAGCAGTCCACAAAGGACGACAGGGGAAGGGTTGTCCGGCTACACCTTC.

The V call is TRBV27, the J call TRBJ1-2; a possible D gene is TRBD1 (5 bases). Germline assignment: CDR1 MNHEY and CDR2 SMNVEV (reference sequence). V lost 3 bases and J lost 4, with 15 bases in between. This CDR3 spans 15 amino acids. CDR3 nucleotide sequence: TGTGCCAGCAGTTTTGGGGGAGGAGGTAGCTATGGCTACACCTTC. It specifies CASSFGGGGSYGYTF.

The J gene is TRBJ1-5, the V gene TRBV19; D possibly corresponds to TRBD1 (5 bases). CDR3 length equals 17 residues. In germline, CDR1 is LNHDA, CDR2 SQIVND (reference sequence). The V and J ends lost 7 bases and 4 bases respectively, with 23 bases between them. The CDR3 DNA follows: TGTGCCAGTAACGGTGGAGGGAACAGGATTACTAATCAGCCCCAGCATTTT. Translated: CASNGGGNRITNQPQHF.

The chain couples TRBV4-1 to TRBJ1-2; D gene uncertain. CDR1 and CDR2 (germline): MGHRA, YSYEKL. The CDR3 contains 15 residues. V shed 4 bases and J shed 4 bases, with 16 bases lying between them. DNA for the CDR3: TGCGCCAGCAGCCCGGACGACACGATAGTCTATGGCTACACCTTC. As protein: CASSPDDTIVYGYTF.

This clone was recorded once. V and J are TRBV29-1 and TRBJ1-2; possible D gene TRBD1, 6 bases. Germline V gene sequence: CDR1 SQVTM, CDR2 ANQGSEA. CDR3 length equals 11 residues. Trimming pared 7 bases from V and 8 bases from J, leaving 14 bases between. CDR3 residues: CSAREGVGYTF. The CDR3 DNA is TGCAGCGCCAGAGAGGGGGTCGGCTACACCTTC.

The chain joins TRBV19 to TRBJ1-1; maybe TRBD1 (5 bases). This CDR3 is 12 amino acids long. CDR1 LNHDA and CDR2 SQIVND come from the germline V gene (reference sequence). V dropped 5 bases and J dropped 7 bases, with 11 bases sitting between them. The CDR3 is CASSLLDSEAFF. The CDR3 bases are TGTGCCAGTAGTCTTTTAGACAGTGAAGCTTTCTTT.

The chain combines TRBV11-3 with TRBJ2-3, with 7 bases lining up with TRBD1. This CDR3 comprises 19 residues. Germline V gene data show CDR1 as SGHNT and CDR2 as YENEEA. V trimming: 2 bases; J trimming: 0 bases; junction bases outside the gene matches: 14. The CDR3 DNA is TGTGCCAGCAGCTTATATGGATTAGGGGGCCGGAGAAGCACAGATACGCAGTATTTT. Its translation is CASSLYGLGGRRSTDTQYF.

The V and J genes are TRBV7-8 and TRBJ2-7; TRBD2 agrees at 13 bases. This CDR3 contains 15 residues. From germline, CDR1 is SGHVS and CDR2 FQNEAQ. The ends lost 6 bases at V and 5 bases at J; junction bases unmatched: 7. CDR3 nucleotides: TGTGCCAGCAGTTCCGGACTAGCGGGAGTGAACGAGCAGTACGTC. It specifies CASSSGLAGVNEQYV.

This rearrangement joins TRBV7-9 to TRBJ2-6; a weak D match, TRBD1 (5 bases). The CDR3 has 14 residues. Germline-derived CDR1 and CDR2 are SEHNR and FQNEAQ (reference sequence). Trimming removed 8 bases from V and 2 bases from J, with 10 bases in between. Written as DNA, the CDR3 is TGTGCCAGCTCTCAGGGCCCTGGGGCCAACGTCCTGACTTTC. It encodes CASSQGPGANVLTF. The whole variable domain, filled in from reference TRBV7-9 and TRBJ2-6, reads DTGVSQNPRHKITKRGQNVTFRCDPISEHNRLYWYRQTLGQGPEFLTYFQNEAQLEKSRLLSDRFSAERPKGSFSTLEIQRTEQGDSAMYLCASSQGPGANVLTFGAGSRLTVL.

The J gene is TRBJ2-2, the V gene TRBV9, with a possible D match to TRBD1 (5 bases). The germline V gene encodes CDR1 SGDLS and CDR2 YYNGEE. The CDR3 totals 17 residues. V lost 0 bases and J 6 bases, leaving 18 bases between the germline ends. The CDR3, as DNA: TGTGCCAGCAGCGTAGAACTGGGGCCCGGTCGGCCCGGGGAGCTGTTTTTT. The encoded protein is CASSVELGPGRPGELFF.

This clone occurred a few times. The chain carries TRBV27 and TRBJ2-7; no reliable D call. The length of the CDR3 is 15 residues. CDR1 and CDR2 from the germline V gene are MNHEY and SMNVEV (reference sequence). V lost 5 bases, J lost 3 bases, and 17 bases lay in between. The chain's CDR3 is CASSPRQLVLYEQYF. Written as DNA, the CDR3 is TGTGCCAGCAGTCCCCGACAACTGGTACTCTACGAGCAGTACTTC.

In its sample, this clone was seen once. The CDR3 nucleotides read TGTGCCAGCGTACAAACAGGGGCCTTCAATCAGCCCCAGCATTTT. This codes for CASVQTGAFNQPQHF. This chain joins TRBV28 and TRBJ1-5; TRBD1 matches at 7 bases. CDR1 and CDR2 from the germline V gene are MDHEN and SYDVKM. With 8 bases clipped from V and 3 bases from J, the junction kept 10 bases outside the gene matches. This CDR3 has 15 amino acids.

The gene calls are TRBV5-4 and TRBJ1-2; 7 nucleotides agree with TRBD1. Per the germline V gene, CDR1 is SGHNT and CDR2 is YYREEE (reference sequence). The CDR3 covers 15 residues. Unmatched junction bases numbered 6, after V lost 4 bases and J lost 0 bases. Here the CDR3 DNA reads TGTGCCAGCAGCCCCTGGGACAGCCCTAACTATGGCTACACCTTC. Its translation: CASSPWDSPNYGYTF.

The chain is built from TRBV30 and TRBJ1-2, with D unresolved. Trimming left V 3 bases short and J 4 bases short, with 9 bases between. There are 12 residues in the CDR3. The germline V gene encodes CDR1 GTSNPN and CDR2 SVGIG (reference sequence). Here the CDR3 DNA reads TGTGCCTGGAGGCAGGTAGTCTATGGCTACACCTTC. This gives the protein CAWRQVVYGYTF. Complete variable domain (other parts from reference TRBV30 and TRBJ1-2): SQTIHQWPATLVQPVGSPLSLECTVEGTSNPNLYWYRQAAGRGLQLLFYSVGIGQISSEVPQNLSASRPQDRQFILSSKKLLLSDSGFYLCAWRQVVYGYTFGSGTRLTVV.

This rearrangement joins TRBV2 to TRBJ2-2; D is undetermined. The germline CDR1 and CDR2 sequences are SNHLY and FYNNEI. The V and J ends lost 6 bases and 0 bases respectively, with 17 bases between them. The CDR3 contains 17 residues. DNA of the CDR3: TGTGCCAGCAGAGAGAAATATACCCTTTCGAACACCGGGGAGCTGTTTTTT. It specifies CASREKYTLSNTGELFF.

DNA of the CDR3: TGTGCCAGCAGCTCCCGGACAGGGGAGCCCGGGGAGCTGTTTTTT. This codes for CASSSRTGEPGELFF. This sequence joins TRBV11-3 and TRBJ2-2, with 9 bases identical to TRBD1. The CDR3 length is 15 residues. The germline gives CDR1 SGHNT, CDR2 YENEEA. V was pared by 4 bases and J by 6 bases, with 6 bases of the junction left unmatched. Full variable domain (missing parts from reference TRBV11-3 and TRBJ2-2): EAGVVQSPRYKIIEKKQPVAFWCNPISGHNTLYWYLQNLGQGPELLIRYENEEAVDDSQLPKDRFSAERLKGVDSTLKIQPAELGDSAVYLCASSSRTGEPGELFFGEGSRLTVL.

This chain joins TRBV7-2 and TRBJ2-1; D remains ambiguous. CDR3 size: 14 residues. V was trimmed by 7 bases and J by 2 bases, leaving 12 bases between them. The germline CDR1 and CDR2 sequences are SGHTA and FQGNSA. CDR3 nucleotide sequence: TGTGCCAGCATCCTGGGAAGAACCTACAATGAGCAGTTCTTC. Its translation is CASILGRTYNEQFF.

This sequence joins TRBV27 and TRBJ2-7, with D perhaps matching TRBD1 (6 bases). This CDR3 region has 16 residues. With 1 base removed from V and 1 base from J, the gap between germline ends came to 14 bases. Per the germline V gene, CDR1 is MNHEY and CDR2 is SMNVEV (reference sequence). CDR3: CASSLFQGPSSYEQYF. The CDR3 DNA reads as TGTGCCAGCAGTTTATTCCAGGGGCCCTCGTCCTACGAGCAGTACTTC.

The CDR3 spells CASSLDLRAETQYF. The CDR3 coding sequence is TGTGCCAGCAGCTTAGATCTCCGGGCGGAGACCCAGTACTTC. This rearrangement joins TRBV7-2 to TRBJ2-5; D ambiguous. The V gene lost 1 base and the J gene lost 5 bases, with 11 bases spanning the gap. Germline CDR1 reads SGHTA; CDR2 reads FQGNSA. The CDR3 loop spans 14 amino acids.

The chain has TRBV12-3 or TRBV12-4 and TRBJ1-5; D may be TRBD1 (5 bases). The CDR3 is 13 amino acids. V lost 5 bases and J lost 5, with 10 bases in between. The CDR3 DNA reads TGTGCCAGCAGTAGGTCCAGGGATCAGCCCCAGCATTTT. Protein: CASSRSRDQPQHF.